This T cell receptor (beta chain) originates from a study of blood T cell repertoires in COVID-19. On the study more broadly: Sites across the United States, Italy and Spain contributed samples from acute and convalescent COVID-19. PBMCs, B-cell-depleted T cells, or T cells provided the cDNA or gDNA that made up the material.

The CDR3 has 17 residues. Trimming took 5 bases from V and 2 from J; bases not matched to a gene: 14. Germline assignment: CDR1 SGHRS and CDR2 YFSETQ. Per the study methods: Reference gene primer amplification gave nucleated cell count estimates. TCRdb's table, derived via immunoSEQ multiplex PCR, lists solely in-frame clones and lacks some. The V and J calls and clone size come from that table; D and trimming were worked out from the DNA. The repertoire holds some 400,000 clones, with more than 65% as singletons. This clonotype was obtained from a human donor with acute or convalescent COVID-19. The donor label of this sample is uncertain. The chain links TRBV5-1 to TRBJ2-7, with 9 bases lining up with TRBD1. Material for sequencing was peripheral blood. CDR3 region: CASSLRAGQGGTYEQYF. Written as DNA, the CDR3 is TGCGCCAGCAGTCTTCGAGCGGGACAGGGTGGCACCTACGAGCAGTACTTC.